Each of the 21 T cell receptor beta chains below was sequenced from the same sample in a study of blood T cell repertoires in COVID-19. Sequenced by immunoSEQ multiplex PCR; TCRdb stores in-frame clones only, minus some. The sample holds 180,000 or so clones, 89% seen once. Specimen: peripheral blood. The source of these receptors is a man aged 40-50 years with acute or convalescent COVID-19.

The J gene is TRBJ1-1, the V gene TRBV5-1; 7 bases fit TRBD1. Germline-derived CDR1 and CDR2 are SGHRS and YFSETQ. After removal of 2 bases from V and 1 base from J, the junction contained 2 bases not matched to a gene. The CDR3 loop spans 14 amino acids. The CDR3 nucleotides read TGCGCCAGCAGCTTCCGGGACAGGAACACTGAAGCTTTCTTT. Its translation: CASSFRDRNTEAFF.

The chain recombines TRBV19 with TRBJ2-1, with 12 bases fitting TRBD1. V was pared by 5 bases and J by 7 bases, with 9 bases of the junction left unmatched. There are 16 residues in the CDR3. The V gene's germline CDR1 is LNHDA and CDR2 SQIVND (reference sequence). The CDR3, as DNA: TGTGCCAGTAGTGCCCCCGGGACAGGGGGCTTGAATGAGCAGTTCTTC. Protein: CASSAPGTGGLNEQFF.

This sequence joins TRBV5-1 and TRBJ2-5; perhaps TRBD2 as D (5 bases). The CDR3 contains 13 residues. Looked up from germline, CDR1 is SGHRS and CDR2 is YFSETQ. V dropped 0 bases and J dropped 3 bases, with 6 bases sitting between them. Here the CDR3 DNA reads TGCGCCAGCAGCTTGGGGCGGGAAGAGACCCAGTACTTC. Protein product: CASSLGREETQYF.

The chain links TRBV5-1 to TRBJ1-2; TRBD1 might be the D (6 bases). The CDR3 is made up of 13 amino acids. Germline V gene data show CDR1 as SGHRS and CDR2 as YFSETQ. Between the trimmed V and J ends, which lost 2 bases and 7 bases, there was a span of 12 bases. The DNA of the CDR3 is TGCGCCAGCAGCTTCGAAGCAGGGGTTGGCTACACCTTC. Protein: CASSFEAGVGYTF.

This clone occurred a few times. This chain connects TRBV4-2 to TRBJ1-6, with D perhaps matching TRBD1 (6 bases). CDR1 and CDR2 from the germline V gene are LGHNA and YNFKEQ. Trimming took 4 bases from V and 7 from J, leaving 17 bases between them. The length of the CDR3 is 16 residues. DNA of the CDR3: TGTGCCAGCAGCCCCCCAGGACAGAGGCGGAATTCACCCCTCCACTTT. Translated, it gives CASSPPGQRRNSPLHF.

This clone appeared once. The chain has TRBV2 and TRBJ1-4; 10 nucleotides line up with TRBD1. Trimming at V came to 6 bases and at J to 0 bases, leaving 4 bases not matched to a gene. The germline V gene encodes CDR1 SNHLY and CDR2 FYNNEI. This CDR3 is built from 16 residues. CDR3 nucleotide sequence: TGTGCCAGCAGGCGACAGGGGGCCGCAACTAATGAAAAACTGTTTTTT. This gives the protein CASRRQGAATNEKLFF.

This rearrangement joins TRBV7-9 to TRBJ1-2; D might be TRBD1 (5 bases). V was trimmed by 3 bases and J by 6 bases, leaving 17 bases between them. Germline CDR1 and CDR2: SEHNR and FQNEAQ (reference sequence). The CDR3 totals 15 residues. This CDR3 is CASSLAMGGRHGYTF. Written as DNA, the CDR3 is TGTGCCAGCAGCTTGGCCATGGGGGGGAGGCATGGCTACACCTTC.

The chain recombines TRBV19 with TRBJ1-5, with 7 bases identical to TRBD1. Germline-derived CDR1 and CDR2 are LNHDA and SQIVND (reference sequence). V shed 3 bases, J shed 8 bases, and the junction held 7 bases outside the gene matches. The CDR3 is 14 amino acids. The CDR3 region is CASSILTGREPQHF. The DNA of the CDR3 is TGTGCCAGTAGTATTTTGACAGGGCGGGAGCCCCAGCATTTT.

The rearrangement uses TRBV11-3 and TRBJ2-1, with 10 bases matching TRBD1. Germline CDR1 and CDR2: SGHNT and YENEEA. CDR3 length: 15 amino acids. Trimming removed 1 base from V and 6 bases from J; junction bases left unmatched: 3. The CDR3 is CASSLGQGATNEQFF. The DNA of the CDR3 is TGTGCCAGCAGCTTAGGACAGGGGGCTACCAATGAGCAGTTCTTC.

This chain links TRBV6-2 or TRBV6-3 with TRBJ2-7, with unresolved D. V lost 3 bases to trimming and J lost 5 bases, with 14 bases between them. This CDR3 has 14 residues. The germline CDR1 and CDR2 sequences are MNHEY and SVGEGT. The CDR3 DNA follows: TGTGCCAGCAGTTATAGCCAGACCAGCAACGAGCAGTACTTC. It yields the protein CASSYSQTSNEQYF.

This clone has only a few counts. The CDR3 reads CASSLRWTNEQYF. The CDR3 nucleotides read TGTGCCAGCAGTTTACGCTGGACAAACGAGCAGTACTTC. This chain joins TRBV27 and TRBJ2-7, with a weak D call TRBD1 (5 bases). This CDR3 comprises 13 residues. Trimming removed 2 bases at V and 5 bases at J, with 10 bases between. Germline V gene data show CDR1 as MNHEY and CDR2 as SMNVEV (reference sequence).

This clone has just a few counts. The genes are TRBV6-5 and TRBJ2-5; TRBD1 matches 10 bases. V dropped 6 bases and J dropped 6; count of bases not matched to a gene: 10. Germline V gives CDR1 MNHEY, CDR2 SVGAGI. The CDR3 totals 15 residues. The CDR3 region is CASSLSPTGGQTQYF. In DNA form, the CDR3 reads TGTGCCAGCAGCCTAAGCCCGACAGGGGGCCAGACCCAGTACTTC.

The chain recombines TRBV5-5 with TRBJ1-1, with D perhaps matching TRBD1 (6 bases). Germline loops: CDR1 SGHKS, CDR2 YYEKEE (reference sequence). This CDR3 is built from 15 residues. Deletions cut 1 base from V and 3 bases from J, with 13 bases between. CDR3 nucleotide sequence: TGTGCCAGCAGCTTGAGGACAGCTGGGGACACTGAAGCTTTCTTT. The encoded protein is CASSLRTAGDTEAFF.

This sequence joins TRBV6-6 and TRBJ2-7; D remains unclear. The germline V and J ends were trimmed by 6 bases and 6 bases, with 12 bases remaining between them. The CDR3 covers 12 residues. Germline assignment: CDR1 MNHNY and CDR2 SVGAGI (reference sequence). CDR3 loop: CASSPTSGEQYF. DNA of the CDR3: TGTGCCAGCAGCCCCACGTCGGGCGAGCAGTACTTC.

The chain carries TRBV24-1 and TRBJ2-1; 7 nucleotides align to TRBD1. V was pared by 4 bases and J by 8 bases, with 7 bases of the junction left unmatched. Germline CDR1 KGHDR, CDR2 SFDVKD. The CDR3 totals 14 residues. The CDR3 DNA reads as TGTGCCACCAGTGACCCTGACAGGGCCCATGAGCAGTTCTTC. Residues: CATSDPDRAHEQFF.

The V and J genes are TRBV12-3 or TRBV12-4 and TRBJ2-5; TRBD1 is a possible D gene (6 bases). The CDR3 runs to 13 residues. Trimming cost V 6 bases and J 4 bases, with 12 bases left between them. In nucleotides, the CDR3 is TGTGCCAGCAGAGGTTCAGGGGTAGAGACCCAGTACTTC. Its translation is CASRGSGVETQYF.

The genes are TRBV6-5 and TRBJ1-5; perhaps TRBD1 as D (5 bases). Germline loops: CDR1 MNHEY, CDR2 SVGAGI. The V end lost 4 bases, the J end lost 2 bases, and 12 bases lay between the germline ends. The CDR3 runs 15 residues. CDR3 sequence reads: CASSSRAYGNQPQHF. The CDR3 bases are TGTGCCAGCAGTTCCAGGGCTTATGGCAATCAGCCCCAGCATTTT.

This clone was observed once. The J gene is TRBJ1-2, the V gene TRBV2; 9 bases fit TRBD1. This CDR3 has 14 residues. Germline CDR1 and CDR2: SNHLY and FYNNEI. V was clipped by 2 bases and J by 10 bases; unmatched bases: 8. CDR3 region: CASSESRTGVDYTF. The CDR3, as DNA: TGTGCCAGCAGTGAAAGCCGGACAGGGGTTGACTACACCTTC.

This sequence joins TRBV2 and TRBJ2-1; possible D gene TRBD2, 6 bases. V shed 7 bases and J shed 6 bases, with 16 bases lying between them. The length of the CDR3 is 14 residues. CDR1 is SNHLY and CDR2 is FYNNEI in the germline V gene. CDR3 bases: TGTGCCAGCAAAGGCGGGGCCCAAACCAATGAGCAGTTCTTC. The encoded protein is CASKGGAQTNEQFF.

The DNA for the CDR3 is TGTGCCATCAGTGAGTTAGGGACAGCCTATGGCTACACCTTC. This codes for CAISELGTAYGYTF. The gene calls are TRBV10-3 and TRBJ1-2; TRBD1 matches 7 bases. This CDR3 has 14 amino acids. Trimming cost V 1 base and J 4 bases; bases outside gene matches: 3. Germline V gene sequence: CDR1 ENHRY, CDR2 SYGVKD.

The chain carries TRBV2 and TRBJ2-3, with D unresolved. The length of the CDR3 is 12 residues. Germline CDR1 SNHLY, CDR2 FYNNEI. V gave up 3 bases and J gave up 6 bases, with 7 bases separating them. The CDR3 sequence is CASSDGPDTQYF. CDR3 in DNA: TGTGCCAGCAGTGATGGCCCTGATACGCAGTATTTT.